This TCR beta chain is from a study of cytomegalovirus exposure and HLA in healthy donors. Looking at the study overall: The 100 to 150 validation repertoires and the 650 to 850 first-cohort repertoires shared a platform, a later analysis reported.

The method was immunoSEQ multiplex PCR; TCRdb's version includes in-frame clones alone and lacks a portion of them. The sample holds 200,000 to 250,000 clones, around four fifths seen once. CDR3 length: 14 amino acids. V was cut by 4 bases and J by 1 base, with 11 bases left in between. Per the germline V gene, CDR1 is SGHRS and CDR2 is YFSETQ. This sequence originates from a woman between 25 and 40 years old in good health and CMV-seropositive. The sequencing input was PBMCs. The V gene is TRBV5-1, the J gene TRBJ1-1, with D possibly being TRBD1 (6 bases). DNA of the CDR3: TGCGCCAGCAGCCCCCAGGACAGGAACACTGAAGCTTTCTTT. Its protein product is CASSPQDRNTEAFF.